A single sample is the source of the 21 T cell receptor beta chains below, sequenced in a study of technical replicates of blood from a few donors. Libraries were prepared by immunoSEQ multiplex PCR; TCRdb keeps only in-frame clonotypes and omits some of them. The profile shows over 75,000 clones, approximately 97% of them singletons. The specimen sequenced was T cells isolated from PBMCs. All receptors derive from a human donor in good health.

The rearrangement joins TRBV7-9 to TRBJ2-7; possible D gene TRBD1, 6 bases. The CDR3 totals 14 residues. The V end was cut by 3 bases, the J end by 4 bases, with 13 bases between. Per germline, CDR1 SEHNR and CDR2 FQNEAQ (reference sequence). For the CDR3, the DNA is TGTGCCAGCAGCTTTTACAGGGATCCGTACGAGCAGTACTTC. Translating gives CASSFYRDPYEQYF.

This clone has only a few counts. The CDR3 DNA follows: TGTGCCAGCAGCTTAAACAGCTATCAGCCCCAGCATTTT. It specifies CASSLNSYQPQHF. This chain connects TRBV7-2 to TRBJ1-5, with D hard to call. This CDR3 region has 13 residues. V shed 2 bases and J shed 5 bases, with 7 bases lying between them. Germline assignment: CDR1 SGHTA and CDR2 FQGNSA.

The CDR3: CASSSVRDREGSQPQHF. Written as DNA, the CDR3 is TGTGCCAGCAGCTCGGTCCGGGACAGGGAGGGGAGTCAGCCCCAGCATTTT. V is TRBV11-2 and J is TRBJ1-5; 9 bases are a match to TRBD1. The CDR3 has 17 amino acids. V was clipped by 4 bases and J by 6 bases; unmatched bases: 13. The germline V gene encodes CDR1 SGHAT and CDR2 FQNNGV. Full variable domain (rest looked up from reference TRBV11-2 and TRBJ1-5): EAGVAQSPRYKIIEKRQSVAFWCNPISGHATLYWYQQILGQGPKLLIQFQNNGVVDDSQLPKDRFSAERLKGVDSTLKIQPAKLEDSAVYLCASSSVRDREGSQPQHFGDGTRLSIL.

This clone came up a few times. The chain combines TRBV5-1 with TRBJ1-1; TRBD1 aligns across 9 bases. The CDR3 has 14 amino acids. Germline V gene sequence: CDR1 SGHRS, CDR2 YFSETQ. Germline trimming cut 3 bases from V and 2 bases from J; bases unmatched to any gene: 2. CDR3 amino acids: CASSWGQGNTEAFF. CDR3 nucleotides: TGCGCCAGCAGCTGGGGACAGGGAAACACTGAAGCTTTCTTT.

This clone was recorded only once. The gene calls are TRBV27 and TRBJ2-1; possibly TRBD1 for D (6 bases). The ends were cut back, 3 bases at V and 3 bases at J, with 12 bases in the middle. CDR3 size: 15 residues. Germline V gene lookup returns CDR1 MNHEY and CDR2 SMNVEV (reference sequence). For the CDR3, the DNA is TGTGCCAGCAGTTTGCACAGGGCCCTCTACAATGAGCAGTTCTTC. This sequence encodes CASSLHRALYNEQFF.

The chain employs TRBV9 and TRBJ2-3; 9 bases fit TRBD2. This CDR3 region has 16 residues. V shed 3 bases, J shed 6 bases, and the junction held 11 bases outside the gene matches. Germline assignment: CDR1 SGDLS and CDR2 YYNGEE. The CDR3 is CASSAPGGGAADTQYF. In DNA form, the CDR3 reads TGTGCCAGCAGCGCCCCTGGCGGGGGGGCTGCCGATACGCAGTATTTT.

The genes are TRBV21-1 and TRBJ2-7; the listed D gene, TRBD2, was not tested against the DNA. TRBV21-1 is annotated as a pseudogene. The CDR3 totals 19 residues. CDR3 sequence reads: CASSKVTSGITRRSYEQYF. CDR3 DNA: TGTGCCAGCAGCAAAGTCACTAGCGGGATCACCCGCCGTTCCTACGAGCAGTACTTC.

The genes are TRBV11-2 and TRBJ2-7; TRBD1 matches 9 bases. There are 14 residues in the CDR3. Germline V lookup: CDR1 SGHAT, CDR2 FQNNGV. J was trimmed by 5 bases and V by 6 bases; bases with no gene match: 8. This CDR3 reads CASRRRDRDHEQYF. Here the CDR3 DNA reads TGTGCCAGCAGACGAAGGGACAGGGACCACGAGCAGTACTTC.

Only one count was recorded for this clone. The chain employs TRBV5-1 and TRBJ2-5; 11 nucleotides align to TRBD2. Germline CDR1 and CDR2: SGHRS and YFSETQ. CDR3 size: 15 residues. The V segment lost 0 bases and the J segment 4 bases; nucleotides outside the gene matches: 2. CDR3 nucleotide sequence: TGCGCCAGCAGCTTGGCGGGACTAGCGGCAGAGACCCAGTACTTC. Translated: CASSLAGLAAETQYF.

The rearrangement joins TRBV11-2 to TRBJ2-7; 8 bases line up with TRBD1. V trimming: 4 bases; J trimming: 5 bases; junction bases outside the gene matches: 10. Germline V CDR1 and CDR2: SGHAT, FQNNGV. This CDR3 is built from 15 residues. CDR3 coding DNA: TGTGCCAGCAGCTCAAGGGACAGGTTTACCCACGAGCAGTACTTC. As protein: CASSSRDRFTHEQYF.

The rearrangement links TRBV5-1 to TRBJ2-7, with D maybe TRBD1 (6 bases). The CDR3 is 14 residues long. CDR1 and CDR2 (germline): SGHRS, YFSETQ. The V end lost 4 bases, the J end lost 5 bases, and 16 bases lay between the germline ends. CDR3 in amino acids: CASSLVGQNDEQYF. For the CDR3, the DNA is TGCGCCAGCAGCCTGGTAGGACAGAACGACGAGCAGTACTTC.

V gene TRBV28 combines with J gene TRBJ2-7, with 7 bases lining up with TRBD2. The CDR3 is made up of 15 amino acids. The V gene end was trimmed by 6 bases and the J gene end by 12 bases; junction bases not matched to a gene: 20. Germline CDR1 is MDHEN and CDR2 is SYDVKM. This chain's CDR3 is CASSPPASGLTGRYF. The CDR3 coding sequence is TGTGCCAGCAGCCCCCCGGCTAGCGGCCTAACCGGGCGGTACTTC.

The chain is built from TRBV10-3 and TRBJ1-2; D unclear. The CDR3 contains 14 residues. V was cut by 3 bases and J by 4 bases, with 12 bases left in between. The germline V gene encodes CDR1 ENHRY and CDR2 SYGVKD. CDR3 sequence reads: CAISEPTSSYGYTF. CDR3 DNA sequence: TGTGCCATCAGTGAACCGACATCTTCCTATGGCTACACCTTC.

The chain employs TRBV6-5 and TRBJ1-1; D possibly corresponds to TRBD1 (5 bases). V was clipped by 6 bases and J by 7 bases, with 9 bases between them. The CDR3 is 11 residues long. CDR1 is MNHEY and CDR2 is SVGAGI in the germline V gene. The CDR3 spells CASRAGLEAFF. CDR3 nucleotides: TGTGCCAGCAGGGCAGGGCTTGAAGCTTTCTTT.

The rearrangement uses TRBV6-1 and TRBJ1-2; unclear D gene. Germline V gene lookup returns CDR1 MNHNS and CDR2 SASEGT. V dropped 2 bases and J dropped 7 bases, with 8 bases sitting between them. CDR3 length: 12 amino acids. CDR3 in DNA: TGTGCCAGCAGTGAACGTGAGTTTGGCTACACCTTC. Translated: CASSEREFGYTF.

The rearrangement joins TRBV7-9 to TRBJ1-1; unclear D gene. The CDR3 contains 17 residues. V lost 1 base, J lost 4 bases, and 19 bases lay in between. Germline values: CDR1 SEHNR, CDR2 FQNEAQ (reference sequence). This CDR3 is CASSLGSGVRVVTEAFF. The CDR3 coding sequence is TGTGCCAGCAGCTTAGGGTCCGGGGTTCGGGTGGTCACTGAAGCTTTCTTT.

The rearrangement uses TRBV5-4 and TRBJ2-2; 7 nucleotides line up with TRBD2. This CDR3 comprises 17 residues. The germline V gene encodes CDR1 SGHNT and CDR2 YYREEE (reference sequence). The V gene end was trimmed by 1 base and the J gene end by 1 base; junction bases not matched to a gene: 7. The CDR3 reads CASSLSAGRLNTGELFF. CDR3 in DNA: TGTGCCAGCAGCTTGTCCGCCGGGAGGTTGAACACCGGGGAGCTGTTTTTT.

CDR3 residues: CASSQDLYVPEAFF. CDR3 bases: TGCGCCAGCAGCCAAGATCTGTATGTTCCTGAAGCTTTCTTT. This chain connects TRBV4-1 to TRBJ1-1; no firm D call. The CDR3 consists of 14 residues. Germline lookup yields CDR1 MGHRA and CDR2 YSYEKL. The V gene lost 0 bases and the J gene lost 6 bases, with 11 bases spanning the gap.

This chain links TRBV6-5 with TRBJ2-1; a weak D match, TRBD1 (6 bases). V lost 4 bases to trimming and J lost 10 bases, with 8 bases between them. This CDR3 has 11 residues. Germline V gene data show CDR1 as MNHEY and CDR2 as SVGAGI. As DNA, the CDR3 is TGTGCCAGCAGTTGGGGGACAGAGCAGTTCTTC. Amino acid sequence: CASSWGTEQFF.

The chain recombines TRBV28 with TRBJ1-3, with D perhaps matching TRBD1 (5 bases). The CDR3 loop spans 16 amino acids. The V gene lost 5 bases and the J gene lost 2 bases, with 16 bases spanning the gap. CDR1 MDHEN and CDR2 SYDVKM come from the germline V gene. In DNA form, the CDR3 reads TGTGCCAGCAGTACCTGGACAATTTATGCTGGAAACACCATATATTTT. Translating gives CASSTWTIYAGNTIYF.

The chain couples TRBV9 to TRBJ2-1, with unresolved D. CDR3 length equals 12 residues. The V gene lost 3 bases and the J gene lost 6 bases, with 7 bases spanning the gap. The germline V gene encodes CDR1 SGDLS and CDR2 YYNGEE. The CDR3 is CASSAQSNEQFF. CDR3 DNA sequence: TGTGCCAGCAGCGCGCAGTCCAATGAGCAGTTCTTC. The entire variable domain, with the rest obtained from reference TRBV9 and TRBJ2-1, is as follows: DSGVTQTPKHLITATGQRVTLRCSPRSGDLSVYWYQQSLDQGLQFLIQYYNGEERAKGNILERFSAQQFPDLHSELNLSSLELGDSALYFCASSAQSNEQFFGPGTRLTVL.